These 10 T cell receptor beta chains were all obtained from the same sample, sequenced in a study of neurological immune-mediated disorders. TCRdb reprocessed the 5' RACE reads via MiXCR and lists one record per CDR3 protein. The profile covers approximately 87,000 distinct CDR3 sequences, with less than 15% appearing a single time and under 7% taken by the ten largest. Material: PBMCs. Source of these receptors: a woman between 50 and 59 years old in good health.

This clonotype was seen ten or more times. This sequence joins TRBV10-3 and TRBJ2-1, with TRBD1 matching 7 bases. The CDR3 consists of 17 residues. The germline V gene has CDR1 ENHRY and CDR2 SYGVKD. V was clipped by 6 bases and J by 0 bases; unmatched bases: 11. CDR3 region: CAIRRQGPDPSYNEQFF. CDR3 nucleotide sequence: TGTGCCATCAGGAGACAGGGCCCGGACCCCTCCTACAATGAGCAGTTCTTC.

This clonotype was counted many times. V and J are TRBV7-2 and TRBJ1-2; D perhaps matches TRBD1 (6 bases). The CDR3 extends over 15 amino acids. Germline values: CDR1 SGHTA, CDR2 FQGNSA. V lost 2 bases and J lost 4, with 14 bases in between. As DNA, the CDR3 is TGTGCCAGCAGCTTATTGTCCCAGGGGATCTATGGCTACACCTTC. This gives the protein CASSLLSQGIYGYTF.

This clonotype was seen many times. The gene calls are TRBV5-1 and TRBJ1-2; 9 nucleotides agree with TRBD1. Germline assignment: CDR1 SGHRS and CDR2 YFSETQ. CDR3 length: 15 residues. Trimming cost V 4 bases and J 3 bases; bases outside gene matches: 7. CDR3: CASSDPGQGDYGYTF. The CDR3 region has the DNA TGCGCCAGCAGCGACCCGGGACAGGGCGACTATGGCTACACCTTC.

Turning to this clonotype: A much more abundant neighbour one base away suggests this may be a read error. The chain employs TRBV5-1 and TRBJ2-1, with TRBD2 matching 8 bases. V trimming: 0 bases; J trimming: 7 bases; junction bases outside the gene matches: 12. The germline CDR1 and CDR2 sequences are SGHRS and YFSETQ. This CDR3 is 17 amino acids long. CDR3 loop: CASSLAAIGRVLNEQFF. In DNA form, the CDR3 reads TGCGCCAGCAGCTTGGCCGCAATCGGGAGGGTTTTGAATGAGCAGTTCTTC. Together with reference TRBV5-1 and TRBJ2-1, the CDR3 gives the full variable domain: KAGVTQTPRYLIKTRGQQVTLSCSPISGHRSVSWYQQTPGQGLQFLFEYFSETQRNKGNFPGRFSGRQFSNSRSEMNVSTLELGDSALYLCASSLAAIGRVLNEQFFGPGTRLTVL.

This clonotype was seen repeatedly, ten times or more. The chain recombines TRBV20-1 with TRBJ2-1; 8 bases fit TRBD2. J lost 5 bases, V lost 5 bases, and 17 bases had no gene match. The germline CDR1 and CDR2 sequences are DFQATT and SNEGSKA (reference sequence). CDR3 length: 17 amino acids. CDR3 nucleotide sequence: TGCAGTGCTGGAGGGGCTAAGGAGCGGGAGTACGACAATGAGCAGTTCTTC. This encodes CSAGGAKEREYDNEQFF.

At least ten counts were recorded for this clonotype. The chain recombines TRBV5-1 with TRBJ1-4; D is undetermined. The CDR3 extends over 13 amino acids. The V and J ends lost 3 bases and 0 bases respectively, with 3 bases between them. Germline CDR1 and CDR2: SGHRS and YFSETQ. The CDR3 loop reads CASSSTTNEKLFF. In DNA, the CDR3 is TGCGCCAGCAGCTCGACAACTAATGAAAAACTGTTTTTT.

V and J are TRBV2 and TRBJ2-5, with D perhaps given as TRBD1 or TRBD2 (5 bases each). Trimming shortened V by 7 bases and J by 7 bases, and 28 bases separated the two germline ends. This CDR3 is 17 amino acids long. Germline assignment: CDR1 SNHLY and CDR2 FYNNEI. CDR3: CASTLDRLGTRGSTQYF. Here the CDR3 DNA reads TGTGCCAGCACCCTTGATAGATTGGGTACTAGGGGCTCGACCCAGTACTTC. Drawing the rest from reference TRBV2 and TRBJ2-5, the complete variable domain is EPEVTQTPSHQVTQMGQEVILRCVPISNHLYFYWYRQILGQKVEFLVSFYNNEISEKSEIFDDQFSVERPDGSNFTLKIRSTKLEDSAMYFCASTLDRLGTRGSTQYFGPGTRLLVL.

The DNA for the CDR3 is TGTGCCAGCAGCCCGGACACGATTCTCTACGAGCAGTACTTC. Protein product: CASSPDTILYEQYF. The V call is TRBV3-1, the J call TRBJ2-7, with TRBD1 as a possible D gene (5 bases). The CDR3 sequence is 14 residues long. The V gene's germline CDR1 is LGHDT and CDR2 YNNKEL (reference sequence). The V end was cut by 4 bases, the J end by 3 bases, with 13 bases between.

The V call is TRBV12-3 or TRBV12-4, the J call TRBJ2-7; tentatively, D is TRBD2 (7 bases). CDR3 length: 15 residues. V lost 8 bases and J lost 3, with 20 bases in between. The CDR3 region is CASAPWGGEGYEQYF. The CDR3, as DNA: TGTGCCAGCGCACCCTGGGGGGGCGAAGGCTACGAGCAGTACTTC.

The sample holds many counts of this clonotype. The chain is built from TRBV12-3 or TRBV12-4 and TRBJ1-1; D is perhaps TRBD1 (6 bases). Trimming shortened V by 6 bases and J by 10 bases, and 21 bases separated the two germline ends. The CDR3 runs 14 residues. The CDR3 loop reads CASRTETGSQGAFF. As DNA, the CDR3 is TGTGCCAGCAGAACTGAGACAGGCTCCCAGGGAGCTTTCTTT.